Below, 30 T cell receptor beta chains from the same sample are listed, as sequenced in a study of CD8+ T cells in alopecia areata. Extraction and reverse transcription of RNA yielded cDNA as the sequencing template. Assay: immunoSEQ multiplex PCR; the TCRdb copy retains only in-frame clones and omits some. This table holds some 160,000 clones, more than 55% found once. Sequencing input: CD8+ T cells sorted from blood. The receptors here all came from a human donor in good health.

The chain carries TRBV5-1 and TRBJ2-1, with D perhaps TRBD1 (5 bases). Germline CDR1 SGHRS, CDR2 YFSETQ. Deletions cut 0 bases from V and 0 bases from J, with 7 bases between. This CDR3 region has 15 residues. CDR3 bases: TGCGCCAGCAGCTTGGAGGGGTACTCCTACAATGAGCAGTTCTTC. Its protein is CASSLEGYSYNEQFF.

This CDR3 is CAIIKVGTGRGQPQHF. As DNA, the CDR3 is TGTGCCATCATCAAAGTCGGGACCGGGAGGGGCCAGCCCCAGCATTTT. This rearrangement joins TRBV10-3 to TRBJ1-5, with D tentatively TRBD1 (5 bases). The CDR3 contains 16 residues. With 7 bases removed from V and 7 bases from J, the gap between germline ends came to 23 bases. Germline CDR1 reads ENHRY; CDR2 reads SYGVKD.

In this sample, this clone turned up a few times. The rearrangement joins TRBV9 to TRBJ2-7; 13 nucleotides agree with TRBD2. The CDR3 is 15 amino acids. The germline V gene encodes CDR1 SGDLS and CDR2 YYNGEE. The V segment lost 6 bases and the J segment 2 bases; nucleotides outside the gene matches: 5. The CDR3 nucleotides read TGTGCCAGCACCCCGGGACTAGCGGGGACCTACGAGCAGTACTTC. It codes for CASTPGLAGTYEQYF.

In this sample, this clone turned up many times. The V and J genes are TRBV5-5 and TRBJ2-3; D gene ambiguous. Germline V gene sequence: CDR1 SGHKS, CDR2 YYEKEE (reference sequence). This CDR3 region has 14 residues. V lost 4 bases to trimming and J lost 0 bases, with 9 bases between them. The CDR3 loop reads CASSPPTSTDTQYF. CDR3 in DNA: TGTGCCAGCAGCCCGCCGACTAGCACAGATACGCAGTATTTT.

The chain has TRBV29-1 and TRBJ2-5; 8 bases are a match to TRBD2. CDR3 length: 14 residues. With V trimmed by 5 bases and J by 1 base, 6 bases remained unmatched. CDR1 is SQVTM and CDR2 is ANQGSEA in the germline V gene. The CDR3 reads CSVPTLAGQETQYF. Here the CDR3 DNA reads TGCAGCGTTCCCACCCTAGCGGGCCAAGAGACCCAGTACTTC.

In its sample, this clone was seen once. This rearrangement joins TRBV27 to TRBJ2-1; a weak D match, TRBD2 (5 bases). Germline CDR1 and CDR2: MNHEY and SMNVEV (reference sequence). Trimming took 1 base from V and 1 from J, leaving 8 bases between them. This CDR3 has 15 amino acids. CDR3 nucleotides: TGTGCCAGCAGTTTATTCGGGATTTCCTACAATGAGCAGTTCTTC. It encodes CASSLFGISYNEQFF.

The chain joins TRBV4-2 to TRBJ2-5, with D possibly being TRBD2 (5 bases). Trimming took off 0 bases at V and 5 bases at J, with 13 bases between the two ends. Germline values: CDR1 LGHNA, CDR2 YNFKEQ. The CDR3 has 15 residues. The CDR3 DNA is TGTGCCAGCAGCCAAGAAGGTCGGGGAGTTGAGACCCAGTACTTC. Amino acid sequence: CASSQEGRGVETQYF.

The gene calls are TRBV7-8 and TRBJ2-3; D remains unclear. With 2 bases removed from V and 5 bases from J, the gap between germline ends came to 11 bases. The CDR3 extends over 14 amino acids. Germline values: CDR1 SGHVS, CDR2 FQNEAQ. CDR3 in DNA: TGTGCCAGCAGCTTACCAAGAGGCTTAGATACGCAGTATTTT. Protein: CASSLPRGLDTQYF.

Only a few counts were recorded for this clone. This chain connects TRBV6-1 to TRBJ2-7, with 10 bases fitting TRBD1. Per the germline V gene, CDR1 is MNHNS and CDR2 is SASEGT. The V and J ends lost 11 bases and 9 bases, in that order; junction bases with no gene match: 13. The CDR3 totals 13 residues. CDR3 coding DNA: TGTGCCGGTTCCGGGACAGGGGATGAAGGGCAGTACTTC. Amino acids: CAGSGTGDEGQYF.

The DNA of the CDR3 is TGTGCCAGCAGCGACAGGGCCTCTAGCACAGATACGCAGTATTTT. Amino acids: CASSDRASSTDTQYF. The V call is TRBV5-4, the J call TRBJ2-3, with TRBD1 identical over 7 bases. Germline assignment: CDR1 SGHNT and CDR2 YYREEE (reference sequence). The CDR3 is 15 residues long. The V and J ends lost 4 bases and 0 bases, in that order; junction bases with no gene match: 5.

The genes are TRBV5-1 and TRBJ2-5, with D hard to call. Germline V CDR1 and CDR2: SGHRS, YFSETQ. Trimming removed 0 bases at V and 5 bases at J, with 14 bases between. CDR3 length equals 15 residues. The chain's CDR3 is CASSLERRPWETQYF. For the CDR3, the DNA is TGCGCCAGCAGCTTGGAACGGAGACCTTGGGAGACCCAGTACTTC.

The rearrangement uses TRBV6-1 and TRBJ2-7; D is possibly TRBD1 (6 bases). The germline V and J ends were trimmed by 1 base and 6 bases, with 16 bases remaining between them. The CDR3 spans 15 residues. Germline V CDR1 and CDR2: MNHNS, SASEGT. This CDR3 is CASSEDPSGTSEQYF. The CDR3 region has the DNA TGTGCCAGCAGTGAAGACCCCTCGGGGACAAGCGAGCAGTACTTC.

The CDR3 reads CSVEVSGTGSTDTQYF. The CDR3 region has the DNA TGCAGCGTTGAAGTTTCCGGGACAGGGTCGACAGATACGCAGTATTTT. The chain carries TRBV29-1 and TRBJ2-3; 9 bases fit TRBD1. The J segment lost 3 bases and the V segment lost 1 base, leaving 8 bases of the junction unmatched. This CDR3 has 16 residues. Germline assignment: CDR1 SQVTM and CDR2 ANQGSEA.

The chain joins TRBV15 to TRBJ2-5; TRBD2 matches at 8 bases. Trimming at V came to 5 bases and at J to 4 bases, leaving 9 bases not matched to a gene. CDR1 and CDR2 (germline): LNHNV, YYDKDF (reference sequence). This CDR3 is 15 amino acids long. CDR3 coding DNA: TGTGCCACCAGCTATCCCTTTCGGGGGGGAGAGACCCAGTACTTC. This encodes CATSYPFRGGETQYF.

The rearrangement joins TRBV25-1 to TRBJ2-2; 8 nucleotides align to TRBD1. Germline values: CDR1 MGHDK, CDR2 SYGVNS. V was clipped by 6 bases and J by 1 base; unmatched bases: 4. The CDR3 totals 15 residues. In DNA form, the CDR3 reads TGTGCCAGCAGAGGACAGGGTGTGAACACCGGGGAGCTGTTTTTT. This translates into CASRGQGVNTGELFF.

The V gene is TRBV30, the J gene TRBJ2-3; no reliable D call. This CDR3 has 14 amino acids. The V gene lost 3 bases and the J gene lost 2 bases, with 12 bases spanning the gap. The germline gives CDR1 GTSNPN, CDR2 SVGIG (reference sequence). For the CDR3, the DNA is TGTGCCTGGAGCTTTGAACATCTCACAGATACGCAGTATTTT. Its translation: CAWSFEHLTDTQYF.

CDR3 bases: TGCAGCGCCCTCACGAGGAGTAGAAACACCGGGGAGCTGTTTTTT. Amino acid sequence: CSALTRSRNTGELFF. This sequence joins TRBV29-1 and TRBJ2-2; D is uncertain. V was cut by 7 bases and J by 2 bases, with 17 bases left in between. In germline, CDR1 is SQVTM, CDR2 ANQGSEA. The CDR3 runs to 15 residues.

This clone was seen just once. The chain is built from TRBV25-1 and TRBJ1-1; maybe TRBD1 (5 bases). The CDR3 is 14 amino acids. The germline V gene has CDR1 MGHDK and CDR2 SYGVNS. V dropped 6 bases and J dropped 5 bases, with 16 bases sitting between them. The DNA for the CDR3 is TGTGCCAGCAGCCCCGTTCGGGGCCGGACTGAAGCTTTCTTT. Its protein product is CASSPVRGRTEAFF.

The chain employs TRBV15 and TRBJ2-3; 14 positions agree with TRBD2. CDR3 length: 16 amino acids. V trimming: 3 bases; J trimming: 10 bases; junction bases outside the gene matches: 9. Germline CDR1 is LNHNV and CDR2 is YYDKDF (reference sequence). The CDR3 DNA sequence: TGTGCCACCAGCAGTCGGACTAGCGGGAGGTCCGGTGCGCAGTATTTT. Translation: CATSSRTSGRSGAQYF.

The rearrangement joins TRBV15 to TRBJ2-2; the match to TRBD1 covers 9 bases. This CDR3 has 17 amino acids. Germline V CDR1 and CDR2: LNHNV, YYDKDF (reference sequence). After removal of 0 bases from V and 5 bases from J, the junction contained 7 bases not matched to a gene. CDR3 residues: CATSRDWGTGKTGELFF. CDR3 sequence (DNA): TGTGCCACCAGCAGAGATTGGGGGACAGGGAAAACCGGGGAGCTGTTTTTT.

This clone was counted a few times. This chain uses TRBV12-5 with TRBJ2-7, with D tentatively TRBD2 (6 bases). Trimming took off 7 bases at V and 5 bases at J, with 12 bases between the two ends. There are 12 residues in the CDR3. Germline CDR1 is LGHNT and CDR2 is FRNRAP. The CDR3 nucleotides are TGTGCTAGTGCATACGGGAGCAACGAGCAGTACTTC. Amino acid sequence: CASAYGSNEQYF.

This clone appeared a few times. J is TRBJ2-7 and V is TRBV28; 10 bases map to TRBD2. The ends lost 5 bases at V and 2 bases at J; junction bases unmatched: 6. This CDR3 spans 15 amino acids. Looked up from germline, CDR1 is MDHEN and CDR2 is SYDVKM. As DNA, the CDR3 is TGTGCCAGCAGTCCCGCCGGGACTAGCGCCTACGAGCAGTACTTC. It translates to CASSPAGTSAYEQYF.

On this clone: This sample includes further DNA sequences coding for the same CDR3. The V call is TRBV2, the J call TRBJ2-1, with unresolved D. The V end lost 7 bases, the J end lost 6 bases, and 4 bases lay between the germline ends. From germline, CDR1 is SNHLY and CDR2 FYNNEI. The CDR3 has 10 residues. In DNA, the CDR3 is TGTGCCAGCACCGGCAATGAGCAGTTCTTC. Translated, it gives CASTGNEQFF.

The V and J genes are TRBV7-9 and TRBJ2-1; TRBD1 might be the D (5 bases). This CDR3 contains 14 residues. V was clipped by 3 bases and J by 4 bases, with 10 bases between them. The germline V gene encodes CDR1 SEHNR and CDR2 FQNEAQ (reference sequence). The CDR3 is CASSFLQAYNEQFF. The CDR3 region has the DNA TGTGCCAGCAGCTTCCTACAGGCTTACAATGAGCAGTTCTTC. The whole variable domain, remainder taken from reference TRBV7-9 and TRBJ2-1, is DTGVSQNPRHKITKRGQNVTFRCDPISEHNRLYWYRQTLGQGPEFLTYFQNEAQLEKSRLLSDRFSAERPKGSFSTLEIQRTEQGDSAMYLCASSFLQAYNEQFFGPGTRLTVL.

This clone turned up a few times. This chain links TRBV19 with TRBJ2-2; unclear D gene. V was cut by 5 bases and J by 4 bases, with 5 bases left in between. There are 12 residues in the CDR3. CDR1 is LNHDA, CDR2 SQIVND, per germline (reference sequence). CDR3 residues: CASSYGTGELFF. The CDR3 DNA is TGTGCCAGTAGTTATGGCACCGGGGAGCTGTTTTTT.

This chain joins TRBV9 and TRBJ2-2; D possibly corresponds to TRBD2 (6 bases). Germline V gives CDR1 SGDLS, CDR2 YYNGEE. Trimming took 6 bases from V and 1 from J, leaving 7 bases between them. The CDR3 runs to 13 residues. The CDR3 DNA is TGTGCCAGCACGCGGGGGAACACCGGGGAGCTGTTTTTT. It translates to CASTRGNTGELFF.

This chain links TRBV15 with TRBJ2-3, with 10 bases lining up with TRBD2. There are 15 residues in the CDR3. The trim removed 6 bases at V and 2 bases at J, leaving 5 bases unmatched. Germline lookup yields CDR1 LNHNV and CDR2 YYDKDF (reference sequence). CDR3 coding DNA: TGTGCCACCAGAACCGGGACTAGCGACACAGATACGCAGTATTTT. This sequence encodes CATRTGTSDTDTQYF.

CDR3 nucleotide sequence: TGCGCCAGCGGATCTGGGGTGTCGGCAGAGCGATATGGCTACACCTTC. Amino acids: CASGSGVSAERYGYTF. The chain couples TRBV23-1 to TRBJ1-2, with unresolved D. TRBV23-1 is treated as an ORF (open reading frame) with a function not yet certain. This CDR3 contains 16 residues. Trimming removed 8 bases from V and 5 bases from J, with 24 bases in between.

The chain has TRBV5-6 and TRBJ1-2; 10 bases match TRBD1. The germline V gene encodes CDR1 SGHDT and CDR2 YYEEEE. The trim removed 4 bases at V and 6 bases at J, leaving 12 bases unmatched. The CDR3 is 16 amino acids. The CDR3 region has the DNA TGTGCCAGCAGCGACGGGACAGGGGTACCTGCGGATGGCTACACCTTC. Translating it yields CASSDGTGVPADGYTF.

The V call is TRBV11-3, the J call TRBJ2-1; TRBD2 matches at 7 bases. V was pared by 5 bases and J by 5 bases, with 6 bases of the junction left unmatched. From germline, CDR1 is SGHNT and CDR2 YENEEA. This CDR3 is built from 14 residues. DNA for the CDR3: TGTGCCAGCAGCCTTAAGCGGGAACACAATGAGCAGTTCTTC. Its translation is CASSLKREHNEQFF.